This T cell receptor (beta chain) was obtained from a study of beta chain features in type 1 diabetes. Study overall: In all, around 99 million sorted cells from all samples were analyzed.

Reverse transcribing all isolated RNA meant expressed TCRB transcripts were sequenced. Assay: immunoSEQ multiplex PCR; the TCRdb copy retains only in-frame clones and omits some. This repertoire shows about 650,000 clones, around an eighth found once; its top ten account for around 0.12%. The authors sorted CD4+ naive, central memory, regulatory and stem cell-like memory cells via CD45RO/CCR7/CD25/CD127/CD95/CD27. Study-level findings and limits: The naive, central memory and Treg TCRB repertoires of patients appeared to be more similar to one another than those of healthy donors. For Type 1 diabetes patients, all four CD4+ subsets carried TCRB CDR3s that were moderately but significantly shorter.

In this sample, this clone turned up a few times. The antigen remains unidentified. The CDR3 extends over 16 amino acids. The germline CDR1 and CDR2 sequences are LNHNV and YYDKDF (reference sequence). The junction had 9 bases not matched to a gene; V was cut back by 2 bases and J by 3 bases. Sequencing was carried out using naive CD4+ T cells from blood. V usage is TRBV15 and J usage is TRBJ1-1; TRBD1 matches at 7 bases. The receptor's source is a young man with type 1 diabetes. The CDR3 sequence: CATSRHTGAVDTEAFF. The CDR3 nucleotides are TGTGCCACCAGCAGACATACAGGGGCCGTAGACACTGAAGCTTTCTTT.